The 4 T cell receptor beta chains in this list originate from one sample, sequenced in a study of breast tumors, draining lymph nodes, adjacent tissues. Samples came from axillary lymph nodes draining the breast cancer. TCRdb reprocessed the multiplex PCR reads with MiXCR, giving one entry per CDR3 protein. The sample shows under 300,000 distinct CDR3 sequences, under 35% of them seen only once. The sample consisted of axillary lymph node tissue. The receptor source for this set is a female donor with breast cancer. Some clones in this sample may be carry-over from other donors' samples.

In this sample, this clonotype turned up many times. The V gene is TRBV11-2, the J gene TRBJ1-2; no clear D. V was trimmed by 5 bases and J by 4 bases, leaving 11 bases between them. Germline V lookup: CDR1 SGHAT, CDR2 FQNNGV. CDR3 length: 13 residues. CDR3 residues: CASSLQTVYGYTF. CDR3 DNA sequence: TGTGCCAGCAGCCTCCAAACAGTCTATGGCTACACCTTC.

This clonotype was found many times. The chain couples TRBV30 to TRBJ1-5, with TRBD1 as a possible D gene (6 bases). CDR3 size: 14 residues. The germline V gene encodes CDR1 GTSNPN and CDR2 SVGIG (reference sequence). With 2 bases removed from V and 5 bases from J, the gap between germline ends came to 13 bases. The CDR3 bases are TGTGCCTGGAGTAGCACCAGGGGCGATCAGCCCCAGCATTTT. Its translation is CAWSSTRGDQPQHF.

The rearrangement uses TRBV5-4 and TRBJ2-1, with D perhaps being TRBD1 or TRBD2 (5 bases each). CDR1 is SGHNT and CDR2 is YYREEE in the germline V gene (reference sequence). V shed 4 bases and J shed 10 bases, with 15 bases lying between them. The length of the CDR3 is 13 residues. The CDR3 spells CASSPGTGREQFF. Here the CDR3 DNA reads TGTGCCAGCAGCCCAGGCACGGGACGCGAGCAGTTCTTC.

This clonotype was seen ten or more times. V and J are TRBV10-3 and TRBJ2-1, with D unresolved. The V end lost 0 bases, the J end lost 6 bases, and 6 bases lay between the germline ends. The CDR3 has 13 residues. The V gene's germline CDR1 is ENHRY and CDR2 SYGVKD. This CDR3 is CAISESGFNEQFF. CDR3 bases: TGTGCCATCAGTGAGTCGGGTTTCAATGAGCAGTTCTTC.